A single sample gave rise to the 2 T cell receptor beta chains below, sequenced in a study of radiation and T cells in renal cell carcinoma. Some clones are missing from TCRdb's copy, which holds only in-frame ones; the method was immunoSEQ multiplex PCR. This table holds 130,000 or so clones, over 80% found once. As to time point: baseline pretreatment blood. Described treatment: 15 Gy SBRT to primary tumor, nephrectomy 4 weeks later. The specimen comprised blood, sampled from a patient whose treatment included radiotherapy and nephrectomy. These receptors were taken from a woman between 50 and 59 years old with renal cell carcinoma.

This chain links TRBV5-5 with TRBJ2-7; D remains unclear. The CDR3 has 16 residues. V was pared by 4 bases and J by 0 bases, with 17 bases between. The germline gives CDR1 SGHKS, CDR2 YYEKEE (reference sequence). For the CDR3, the DNA is TGTGCCAGCAGCCCGACTGGTGCAGGCGGCTCCTACGAGCAGTACTTC. Protein sequence: CASSPTGAGGSYEQYF. The complete variable domain, with remaining parts taken from reference TRBV5-5 and TRBJ2-7, reads DAGVTQSPTHLIKTRGQQVTLRCSPISGHKSVSWYQQVLGQGPQFIFQYYEKEERGRGNFPDRFSARQFPNYSSELNVNALLLGDSALYLCASSPTGAGGSYEQYFGPGTRLTVT.

This rearrangement joins TRBV9 to TRBJ2-5, with TRBD2 matching 7 bases. CDR3 length: 15 amino acids. V shed 0 bases, J shed 3 bases, and the junction held 5 bases outside the gene matches. The germline CDR1 and CDR2 sequences are SGDLS and YYNGEE. The CDR3 region is CASSVGHAGEETQYF. The CDR3 region has the DNA TGTGCCAGCAGCGTAGGTCACGCGGGAGAAGAGACCCAGTACTTC.